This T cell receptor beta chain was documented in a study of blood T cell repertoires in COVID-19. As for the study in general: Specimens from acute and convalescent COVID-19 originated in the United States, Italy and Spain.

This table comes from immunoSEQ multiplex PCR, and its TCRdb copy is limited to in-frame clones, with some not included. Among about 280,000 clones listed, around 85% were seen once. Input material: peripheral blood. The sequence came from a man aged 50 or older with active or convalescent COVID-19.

The CDR3, as DNA: TGTGCCAGTAGCCAAGGAGCGGGAGTGGGTAATGAGCAGTTCTTC. This translates into CASSQGAGVGNEQFF. The chain uses TRBV19 and TRBJ2-1; TRBD2 aligns across 8 bases. CDR1 LNHDA and CDR2 SQIVND come from the germline V gene (reference sequence). The V segment lost 6 bases and the J segment 7 bases; nucleotides outside the gene matches: 11. There are 15 residues in the CDR3.